Below are 2 T cell receptor beta chains sequenced from a single sample in a study of CD8 T cells in ankylosing spondylitis. From the 5' RACE reads, TCRdb called clonotypes with MiXCR, one entry per CDR3 protein. The sample has 230,000 or so distinct CDR3 sequences, about 20% seen once. Material for sequencing was blood, either unsorted or a sorted T cell fraction (not recorded which). All receptors derive from a male donor with ankylosing spondylitis or in good health (not recorded which).

This clonotype was detected only a few times. The rearrangement links TRBV25-1 to TRBJ1-1, with D unresolved. The CDR3 extends over 11 amino acids. Deletions cut 10 bases from V and 5 bases from J, with 11 bases between. Germline CDR1 is MGHDK and CDR2 is SYGVNS. CDR3 sequence: CATKTVTEAFF. In DNA, the CDR3 is TGTGCCACAAAGACGGTGACTGAAGCTTTCTTT.

The chain is built from TRBV11-2 and TRBJ2-1; TRBD2 agrees at 8 bases. Germline V gene data show CDR1 as SGHAT and CDR2 as FQNNGV. The V segment lost 3 bases and the J segment 8 bases; nucleotides outside the gene matches: 9. The CDR3 runs 15 residues. The CDR3 spells CASSLGTSDGDEQFF. In DNA, the CDR3 is TGTGCCAGCAGCTTGGGGACTAGTGACGGGGATGAGCAGTTCTTC.